This T cell receptor (beta chain) derives from a study of a mutant IDH1 vaccine in newly diagnosed glioma. Study context: The patients received vaccinations eight times, in weeks 1, 3, 5, 7, 11, 15, 19 and 23. The earlier regimen, radiotherapy, temozolomide, or both, was most often both. The study started vaccination 4-6 weeks after radiotherapy alone, or with temozolomide cycles. Study-wide findings and caveats: Vaccine-induced immune responses occurred in roughly 93% of patients.

Time point meaning: week 5, during vaccination. The content of each vaccine dose was 300 ug of mutant IDH1 20-mer peptide, and topical imiquimod accompanied it. Note on this clone: The antigen is not known.

Assay used: immunoSEQ multiplex PCR; TCRdb lists only in-frame clones, some missing. The sample has tens of thousands of clones, over 80% seen once. The germline gives CDR1 SEHNR, CDR2 FQNEAQ (reference sequence). The CDR3 totals 17 residues. V lost 5 bases, J lost 5 bases, and 21 bases lay in between. This chain links TRBV7-9 with TRBJ2-2; either TRBD1 or TRBD2 may fit D (6 bases each). The receptor was isolated from a woman between 35 and 50 years old with glioma. The sample in question was PBMCs, obtained from a glioma patient whose treatment included an IDH1 peptide vaccine. The CDR3 DNA sequence: TGTGCCAGCAGCCTCGGGGGCGGGCCCCCGGGGACCGGGGAGCTGTTTTTT. Translated: CASSLGGGPPGTGELFF.